This T cell receptor beta chain comes out of a study of PD-1 blockade in classical Hodgkin lymphoma (dated by TCRdb to about 2020). Background on the whole study: Nivolumab dosing was 3 mg/kg intravenously every 2 weeks, continuing until either disease progression or unacceptable toxicity. A peripheral blood immune signature of response to PD-1 blockade in classical Hodgkin lymphoma was defined using TCR beta sequencing and CyTOF. Study-level results and caveats: The study was limited to a single clinical trial cohort, and causes of repertoire differences, possibly disease activity or prior therapy, remained undefined. Diversity was lower in patients who began nivolumab less than 1 year after ASCT, so these patients were left out of later analyses to avoid confounding by immune reconstitution. Among trial patients, those achieving complete response had baseline diversity similar to that of newly diagnosed patients, while diversity was significantly lower in partial responders and progressors. Newly diagnosed patients were reported to have lower baseline TCR diversity than healthy donors, and relapsed/refractory patients were reported to have lower baseline TCR diversity still. CD4+ but not CD8+ TCR diversity rose significantly by C4D1 (p=0.0027 vs p=0.16), most apparent in complete responders (p=0.02).

For this clone: Its antigen is still unknown. No much larger clonotype is one base removed from it; base qualities were not supplied.

Genomic DNA was isolated using the Qiagen DNeasy kit from unsorted PBMCs as well as from negatively selected CD4+ and CD8+ fractions. TCR beta CDR3 regions were subjected to amplification by immunoSEQ multiplex PCR with primers that anneal to V and J segments. A synthetic immune receptor repertoire was used to minimize amplification bias, and any residual bias was removed computationally once sequencing was done. The original pipeline was this. Custom Python scripts were used to quantify repertoire diversity as the Shannon entropy index. Unsorted, CD4+ and CD8+ repertoires were analyzed separately, except in combined analyses where CD4+ and CD8+ sequences were merged in silico. A clone was considered expanded if an increase in frequency of at least 2-fold after treatment relative to C1D1 was found, and a pseudocount of 0.5 was applied to clones undetected at baseline. Clones with 0 or 1 copy at C1D1 were defined as singleton clones, while clones with 2 or more copies were defined as non-singleton clones. Clones expanded in unsorted samples were assigned a CD4+, CD8+ or unknown annotation through matching of protein sequences in sorted samples from the same patient. Wilcoxon tests on paired samples were used to test changes in diversity from C1D1 to C4D1. In its TCRdb copy, this immuneACCESS table keeps in-frame sequences only and misses some clones. Where compared with another copy, unresolved V genes explain less than half of these, and the others have no known cause. The DNA gave D and trimming, while V, J and clone size come from that table. In all, the sample holds tens of thousands of clones, and 88% of those were seen once. The ten top clones hold over 8% of the sample.

The sample's time point label, decoded: cycle 1 day 1 (C1D1), immediately before nivolumab initiation. Relapse after autologous stem cell transplantation had occurred in all trial patients, and cohorts A, B and C were distinguished by prior brentuximab vedotin exposure. The trial cohort included 50 to 70 patients with relapsed/refractory classical Hodgkin lymphoma, and each patient had a best overall response of complete response, partial response or progressive disease. In the multi-cohort phase II CheckMate 205 trial, trial patients received single-agent nivolumab. An independent review committee assessed best overall response using the 2007 International Working Group response criteria. Trial PBMCs were collected immediately before nivolumab initiation (C1D1) and during therapy at cycle 2 day 1 and cycle 4 day 1. Peripheral blood was collected in 8 mL Vacutainer Cell Preparation Tubes, from which PBMCs were isolated by centrifugation and then cryopreserved.

V is reduced by 2 bases and J by 3 bases, leaving a spacing of 14 bases between them. CDR1 and CDR2 are read off the germline V gene as MNHNS and SASEGT. The CDR3, cysteine through phenylalanine, is 16 amino acids long. Of the read, only the CDR3 DNA is kept; its 48 bases are in frame from base 1. Sequencing used peripheral blood mononuclear cells (PBMCs), obtained at baseline. Recombination joined TRBV6-1 with TRBJ2-1; a weak D assignment points to TRBD1 (6 bases agree). The sequence came from a human donor with classical Hodgkin lymphoma. Read as DNA, the sequence is TGTGCCAGCAGTGAACAGGGGCCGGGGTTCTACAATGAGCAGTTCTTC. This codes for CASSEQGPGFYNEQFF.